These 30 T cell receptor beta chains were sequenced from one sample in a study of human T cells and chemical hapten exposure. Using its own MiXCR run on the RACE reads, TCRdb lists one record per CDR3 protein. The sample carries roughly 90,000 distinct CDR3 sequences, 11% recorded once. Time point of the sample: patch test 3, about 24 weeks after DPC sensitization. Described treatment: therapeutic diphenylcyclopropenone sensitization with weekly scalp DPC. The specimen comprised whole blood, sampled in connection with sensitization to the hapten diphenylcyclopropenone (DPC). The receptors were gathered from a woman in her 30s with alopecia areata. Some clones in this sample may be carry-over from other donors' samples.

This clonotype was seen more than once but under ten times. The V and J genes are TRBV5-6 and TRBJ1-5; 9 positions agree with TRBD1. CDR1 is SGHDT, CDR2 YYEEEE, per germline. The CDR3 is 15 residues long. J gave up 3 bases and V 4 bases, and 5 bases lay outside the gene matches. Here the CDR3 reads CASSTRQGDNQPQHF. CDR3 sequence (DNA): TGTGCCAGCAGCACCAGACAGGGGGACAATCAGCCCCAGCATTTT.

This clonotype was detected many times. The rearrangement joins TRBV20-1 to TRBJ2-7; 9 bases match TRBD2. The V segment lost 1 base and the J segment 2 bases; nucleotides outside the gene matches: 0. The germline V gene has CDR1 DFQATT and CDR2 SNEGSKA (reference sequence). The CDR3 runs 13 residues. The CDR3 is CSARGTSAYEQYF. The CDR3 region has the DNA TGCAGTGCTAGAGGGACTAGCGCCTACGAGCAGTACTTC.

The J gene is TRBJ2-3, the V gene TRBV2; D tentatively fits TRBD1 or TRBD2 (6 bases each). Germline assignment: CDR1 SNHLY and CDR2 FYNNEI. V was clipped by 3 bases and J by 6 bases, with 16 bases between them. CDR3 length: 15 residues. CDR3 loop: CASSEEGVSVDTQYF. The CDR3 bases are TGTGCCAGCAGTGAGGAGGGGGTGTCGGTGGATACGCAGTATTTT.

The chain links TRBV6-1 to TRBJ2-5; D perhaps matches TRBD1 (6 bases). Trimming removed 2 bases from V and 2 bases from J, with 9 bases in between. The CDR3 contains 14 residues. Germline V CDR1 and CDR2: MNHNS, SASEGT. CDR3 region: CASSESTGQETQYF. Written as DNA, the CDR3 is TGTGCCAGCAGTGAAAGTACAGGGCAAGAGACCCAGTACTTC.

This clonotype was seen many times. CDR3 DNA sequence: TGTGCCAGCTCGAGAACAGGGAAGGACTATGGCTACACCTTC. Protein sequence: CASSRTGKDYGYTF. The chain links TRBV6-6 to TRBJ1-2, with TRBD1 as a possible D gene (6 bases). There are 14 residues in the CDR3. Germline CDR1 reads MNHNY; CDR2 reads SVGAGI (reference sequence). The V gene lost 8 bases and the J gene lost 3 bases, with 16 bases spanning the gap.

The chain is built from TRBV18 and TRBJ1-4; D is ambiguous. The CDR3 has 15 amino acids. V was shortened by 4 bases and J by 7 bases, with 16 bases between the two germline ends. Germline CDR1 KGHSH, CDR2 LQKENI. The CDR3 DNA reads TGTGCCAGCTCACGGACCGGGCCCGTGGGTGAAAAACTGTTTTTT. This gives the protein CASSRTGPVGEKLFF.

DNA for the CDR3: TGTGCCAGCAGTTTAGTGGCAACAGATACGCAGTATTTT. This sequence encodes CASSLVATDTQYF. The chain couples TRBV28 to TRBJ2-3, with D hard to call. This CDR3 contains 13 residues. Trimming cost V 2 bases and J 3 bases, with 6 bases left between them. Germline CDR1 reads MDHEN; CDR2 reads SYDVKM.

This clonotype appeared once. The chain joins TRBV7-9 to TRBJ2-5; TRBD1 aligns across 10 bases. The CDR3 spans 15 residues. Germline loops: CDR1 SEHNR, CDR2 FQNEAQ (reference sequence). The V segment lost 3 bases and the J segment 5 bases; nucleotides outside the gene matches: 6. CDR3 sequence: CASSLTGGAEETQYF. As DNA, the CDR3 is TGTGCCAGCAGCTTGACAGGGGGCGCAGAGGAGACCCAGTACTTC.

This clonotype appeared many times. The chain joins TRBV7-2 to TRBJ2-3; 7 bases line up with TRBD2. Germline values: CDR1 SGHTA, CDR2 FQGNSA. The CDR3 loop spans 17 amino acids. V lost 4 bases to trimming and J lost 0 bases; unmatched junction nucleotides: 10. The CDR3: CASSSFPNSGSTDTQYF. The CDR3 DNA follows: TGTGCCAGCAGCTCATTCCCGAATAGCGGGAGCACAGATACGCAGTATTTT.

V and J are TRBV7-9 and TRBJ1-2; 7 bases match TRBD1. CDR3 length equals 18 residues. J was trimmed by 0 bases and V by 3 bases; bases with no gene match: 13. Germline CDR1 SEHNR, CDR2 FQNEAQ (reference sequence). CDR3 region: CASSFPKKDRTTNYGYTF. The CDR3 bases are TGTGCCAGCAGCTTCCCAAAAAAGGACAGGACTACTAACTATGGCTACACCTTC.

This clonotype was counted at least ten times. The chain has TRBV5-1 and TRBJ2-6; 14 nucleotides match TRBD2. Per germline, CDR1 SGHRS and CDR2 YFSETQ. This CDR3 comprises 19 residues. The ends lost 3 bases at V and 0 bases at J; junction bases unmatched: 5. The CDR3 region has the DNA TGCGCCAGCAGCTCAACGGGGACTAGCGGGAGCTCTGGGGCCAACGTCCTGACTTTC. Its translation: CASSSTGTSGSSGANVLTF.

The V gene is TRBV29-1, the J gene TRBJ2-6; D gene unclear. Germline-derived CDR1 and CDR2 are SQVTM and ANQGSEA. This CDR3 has 14 residues. Trimming took off 6 bases at V and 0 bases at J, with 9 bases between the two ends. CDR3 region: CSVGSYSGANVLTF. The CDR3 DNA is TGCAGCGTGGGGTCCTACTCTGGGGCCAACGTCCTGACTTTC.

This clonotype was detected only a few times. The chain recombines TRBV6-2 or TRBV6-3 with TRBJ2-2; 13 bases map to TRBD2. This CDR3 is built from 18 residues. Germline V gene sequence: CDR1 MNHEY, CDR2 SVGEGT. V was clipped by 8 bases and J by 6 bases; unmatched bases: 15. The CDR3 spells CASRILAGGPVRSGELFF. The CDR3, as DNA: TGTGCCAGCCGTATACTAGCGGGAGGGCCAGTCAGATCCGGGGAGCTGTTTTTT.

A few counts support this clonotype. The J gene is TRBJ1-2, the V gene TRBV7-8; the D is unclear. The CDR3 sequence is 12 residues long. The V end was cut by 10 bases, the J end by 8 bases, with 17 bases between. CDR1 and CDR2 from the germline V gene are SGHVS and FQNEAQ. The CDR3 DNA sequence: TGTGCCAACAAACCCTTAACGGGGGGCTACACCTTC. This codes for CANKPLTGGYTF. Variable domain in full (rest from reference TRBV7-8 and TRBJ1-2): GAGVSQSPRYKVAKRGQDVALRCDPISGHVSLFWYQQALGQGPEFLTYFQNEAQLDKSGLPSDRFFAERPEGSVSTLKIQRTQQEDSAVYLCANKPLTGGYTFGSGTRLTVV.

This clonotype was detected many times. This chain links TRBV4-1 with TRBJ1-2, with unresolved D. Trimming shortened V by 1 base and J by 4 bases, and 10 bases separated the two germline ends. The CDR3 has 14 residues. CDR1 MGHRA and CDR2 YSYEKL come from the germline V gene. CDR3 sequence reads: CASSQGTGTYGYTF. CDR3 DNA: TGCGCCAGCAGCCAAGGGACCGGAACCTATGGCTACACCTTC.

This clonotype was counted many times. This chain links TRBV29-1 with TRBJ2-1, with TRBD1 matching 10 bases. This CDR3 spans 14 amino acids. After removal of 7 bases from V and 9 bases from J, the junction contained 12 bases not matched to a gene. Germline lookup yields CDR1 SQVTM and CDR2 ANQGSEA. CDR3 sequence reads: CSGTGTGVSGEQFF. The CDR3 nucleotides are TGCAGCGGGACCGGGACAGGGGTCTCTGGTGAGCAGTTCTTC.

The sample holds a few counts of this clonotype. The chain recombines TRBV27 with TRBJ1-6; the D is unclear. Germline lookup yields CDR1 MNHEY and CDR2 SMNVEV (reference sequence). The CDR3 is 13 amino acids. The ends were cut back, 2 bases at V and 7 bases at J, with 6 bases in the middle. This CDR3 reads CASSLRENSPLHF. In nucleotides, the CDR3 is TGTGCCAGCAGTTTACGGGAGAATTCACCCCTCCACTTT.

This clonotype was found many times. The V and J genes are TRBV7-3 and TRBJ2-7; D tentatively fits TRBD1 or TRBD2 (5 bases each). Germline CDR1 is SGHTA and CDR2 is FQGTGA. Trimming cost V 0 bases and J 3 bases, with 18 bases left between them. The CDR3 totals 17 residues. CDR3 in DNA: TGTGCCAGCAGCTTAACGGGCCCCGGGGACCTAAACTACGAGCAGTACTTC. Protein product: CASSLTGPGDLNYEQYF.

This clonotype turned up a few times. The rearrangement joins TRBV6-6 to TRBJ2-7; a possible D gene is TRBD1 (5 bases). Germline assignment: CDR1 MNHNY and CDR2 SVGAGI (reference sequence). V lost 7 bases to trimming and J lost 3 bases, with 22 bases between them. The CDR3 totals 16 residues. The CDR3 DNA sequence: TGTGCCAGCACACTACTTGGGGCCATCTCCCTCTACGAGCAGTACTTC. This encodes CASTLLGAISLYEQYF.

This clonotype has ten or more counts. This sequence joins TRBV9 and TRBJ2-4; TRBD1 might be the D (6 bases). V lost 6 bases, J lost 5 bases, and 12 bases lay in between. From germline, CDR1 is SGDLS and CDR2 YYNGEE. The CDR3 is made up of 13 amino acids. The CDR3 DNA follows: TGTGCCAGCATGGGACAATCGCAAAACATTCAGTACTTC. This encodes CASMGQSQNIQYF.

V is TRBV7-2 and J is TRBJ1-4; D might be TRBD1 (6 bases). V was pared by 5 bases and J by 0 bases, with 10 bases between. Germline CDR1 SGHTA, CDR2 FQGNSA. The CDR3 covers 15 residues. CDR3 sequence (DNA): TGTGCCAGCAGCCGGGACACCTCAACTAATGAAAAACTGTTTTTT. Protein: CASSRDTSTNEKLFF.

This sequence joins TRBV9 and TRBJ2-7; no clear D. This CDR3 region has 14 residues. Trimming took off 3 bases at V and 0 bases at J, with 10 bases between the two ends. The germline V gene encodes CDR1 SGDLS and CDR2 YYNGEE. The CDR3: CASSARPYSYEQYF. The CDR3 DNA sequence: TGTGCCAGCAGCGCGCGACCTTACTCCTACGAGCAGTACTTC.

The table lists this clonotype with many counts. V and J are TRBV11-2 and TRBJ1-2, with 8 bases matching TRBD1. Per germline, CDR1 SGHAT and CDR2 FQNNGV. Trimming cost V 5 bases and J 3 bases; bases outside gene matches: 2. The CDR3 length is 13 residues. CDR3 protein: CASSPGQDYGYTF. The CDR3 DNA reads TGTGCCAGCAGCCCGGGACAGGACTATGGCTACACCTTC.

This clonotype came up a few times. V is TRBV5-5 and J is TRBJ2-5; 8 bases agree with TRBD2. Germline loops: CDR1 SGHKS, CDR2 YYEKEE (reference sequence). The CDR3 runs to 17 residues. J lost 5 bases, V lost 1 base, and 13 bases had no gene match. CDR3 coding DNA: TGTGCCAGCAGCTTGAGACCGGGACTAGATTTCGCGGAGACCCAGTACTTC. Amino acids: CASSLRPGLDFAETQYF.

This chain links TRBV9 with TRBJ2-3; D not resolved. Germline loops: CDR1 SGDLS, CDR2 YYNGEE. The CDR3 spans 15 residues. V lost 3 bases and J lost 1, with 12 bases in between. CDR3 bases: TGTGCCAGCAGCGCCGGGTCTCTTGGCACAGATACGCAGTATTTT. The encoded protein is CASSAGSLGTDTQYF.

This clonotype was seen at least ten times. J is TRBJ2-1 and V is TRBV11-2; the D gene is possibly TRBD1 (5 bases). V was pared by 5 bases and J by 1 base, with 9 bases between. This CDR3 spans 14 amino acids. Per the germline V gene, CDR1 is SGHAT and CDR2 is FQNNGV. In nucleotides, the CDR3 is TGTGCCAGCAGCCCCAGGGTATCCTACAATGAGCAGTTCTTC. Residues: CASSPRVSYNEQFF.

This clonotype appeared a few times. J is TRBJ2-1 and V is TRBV20-1, with 7 positions matching TRBD2. Germline V gives CDR1 DFQATT, CDR2 SNEGSKA (reference sequence). The CDR3 consists of 12 residues. The trim removed 5 bases at V and 9 bases at J, leaving 7 bases unmatched. The CDR3 loop is CSAPGTTSEQFF. DNA for the CDR3: TGCAGTGCTCCTGGGACTACAAGTGAGCAGTTCTTC.

Only a few counts were recorded for this clonotype. The chain combines TRBV5-1 with TRBJ2-1; TRBD2 matches at 9 bases. CDR1 and CDR2 from the germline V gene are SGHRS and YFSETQ. The J segment lost 7 bases and the V segment lost 5 bases, leaving 7 bases of the junction unmatched. This CDR3 comprises 14 residues. The CDR3 is CASRETSGLNEQFF. CDR3 sequence (DNA): TGCGCCAGCAGGGAGACTAGCGGACTTAATGAGCAGTTCTTC.

The chain couples TRBV11-1 to TRBJ1-1; TRBD1 might be the D (6 bases). Germline V gene data show CDR1 as SGHAT and CDR2 as FQDESV (reference sequence). CDR3 size: 13 residues. V was cut by 4 bases and J by 4 bases, with 10 bases left in between. The DNA for the CDR3 is TGTGCCAGCAGCTATACAGGGCTCACTGAAGCTTTCTTT. This codes for CASSYTGLTEAFF.

This clonotype was seen a handful of times. The rearrangement links TRBV20-1 to TRBJ2-5, with TRBD2 matching over 13 bases. The junction had 8 bases not matched to a gene; V was cut back by 0 bases and J by 1 base. CDR3 size: 18 residues. Germline CDR1 reads DFQATT; CDR2 reads SNEGSKA (reference sequence). The CDR3 spells CSARDLETSGRSQETQYF. CDR3 in DNA: TGCAGTGCTAGAGATCTTGAGACTAGCGGGAGGTCCCAAGAGACCCAGTACTTC.